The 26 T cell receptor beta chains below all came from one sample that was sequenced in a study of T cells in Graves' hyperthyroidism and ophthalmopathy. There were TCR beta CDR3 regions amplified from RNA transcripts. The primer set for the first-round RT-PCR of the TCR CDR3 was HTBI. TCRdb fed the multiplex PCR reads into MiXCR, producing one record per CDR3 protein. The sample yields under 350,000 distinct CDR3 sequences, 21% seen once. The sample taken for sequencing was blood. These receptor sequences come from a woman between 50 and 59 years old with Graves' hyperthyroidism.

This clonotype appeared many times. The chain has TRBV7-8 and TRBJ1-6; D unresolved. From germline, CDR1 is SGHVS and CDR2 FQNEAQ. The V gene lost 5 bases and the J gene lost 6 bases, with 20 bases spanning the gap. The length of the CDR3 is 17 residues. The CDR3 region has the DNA TGTGCCAGCAGCACGACCCCCTCATGGTTGCCTAATTCACCCCTCCACTTT. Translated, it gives CASSTTPSWLPNSPLHF.

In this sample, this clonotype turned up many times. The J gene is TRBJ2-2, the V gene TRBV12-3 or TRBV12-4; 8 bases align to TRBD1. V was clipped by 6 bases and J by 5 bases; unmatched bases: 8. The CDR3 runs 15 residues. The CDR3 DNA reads TGTGCCAGCAGCAACCGGACAGGGAAGACCGGGGAGCTGTTTTTT. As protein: CASSNRTGKTGELFF.

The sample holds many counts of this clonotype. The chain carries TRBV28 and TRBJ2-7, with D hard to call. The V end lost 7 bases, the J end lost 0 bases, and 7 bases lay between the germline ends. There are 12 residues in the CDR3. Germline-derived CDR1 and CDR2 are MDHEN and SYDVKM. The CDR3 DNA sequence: TGTGCCAGCATGGGCAGCTCCTACGAGCAGTACTTC. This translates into CASMGSSYEQYF. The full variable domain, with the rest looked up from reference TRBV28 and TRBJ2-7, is DVKVTQSSRYLVKRTGEKVFLECVQDMDHENMFWYRQDPGLGLRLIYFSYDVKMKEKGDIPEGYSVSREKKERFSLILESASTNQTSMYLCASMGSSYEQYFGPGTRLTVT.

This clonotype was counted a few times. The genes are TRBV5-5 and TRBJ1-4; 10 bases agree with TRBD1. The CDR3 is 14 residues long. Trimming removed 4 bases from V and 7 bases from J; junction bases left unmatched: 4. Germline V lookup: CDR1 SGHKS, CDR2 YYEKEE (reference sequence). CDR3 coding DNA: TGTGCCAGCAGCGTCCGGGACAGGGGTGAAAAACTGTTTTTT. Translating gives CASSVRDRGEKLFF.

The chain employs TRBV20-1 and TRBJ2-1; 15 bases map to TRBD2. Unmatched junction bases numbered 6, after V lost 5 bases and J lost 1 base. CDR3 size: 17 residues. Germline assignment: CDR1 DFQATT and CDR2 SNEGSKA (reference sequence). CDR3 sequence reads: CSAPGTSGRISYNEQFF. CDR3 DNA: TGCAGTGCTCCCGGGACTAGCGGGAGGATTTCCTACAATGAGCAGTTCTTC.

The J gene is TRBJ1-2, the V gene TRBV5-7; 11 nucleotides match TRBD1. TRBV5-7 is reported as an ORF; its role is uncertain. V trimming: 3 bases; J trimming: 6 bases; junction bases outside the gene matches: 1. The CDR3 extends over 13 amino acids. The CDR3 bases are TGTGCCAGCAGCTGGACAGGGGGCGATGGCTACACCTTC. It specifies CASSWTGGDGYTF.

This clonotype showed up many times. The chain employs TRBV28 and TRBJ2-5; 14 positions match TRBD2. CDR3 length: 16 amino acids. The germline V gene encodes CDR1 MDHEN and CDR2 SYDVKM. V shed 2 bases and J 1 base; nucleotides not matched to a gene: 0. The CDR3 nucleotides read TGTGCCAGCAGTTTAGGGACTAGCGGGGGCCAAGAGACCCAGTACTTC. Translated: CASSLGTSGGQETQYF.

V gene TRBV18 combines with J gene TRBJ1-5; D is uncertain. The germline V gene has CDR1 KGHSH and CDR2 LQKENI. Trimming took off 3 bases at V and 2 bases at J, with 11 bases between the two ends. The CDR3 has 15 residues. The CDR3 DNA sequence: TGTGCCAGCTCACCCGGTTCTGGGGGCAATCAGCCCCAGCATTTT. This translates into CASSPGSGGNQPQHF.

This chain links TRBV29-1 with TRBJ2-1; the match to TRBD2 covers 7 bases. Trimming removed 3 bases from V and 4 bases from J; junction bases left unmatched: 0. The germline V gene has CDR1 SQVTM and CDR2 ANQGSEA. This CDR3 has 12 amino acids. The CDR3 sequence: CSVEREYNEQFF. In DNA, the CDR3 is TGCAGCGTTGAGCGGGAGTACAATGAGCAGTTCTTC.

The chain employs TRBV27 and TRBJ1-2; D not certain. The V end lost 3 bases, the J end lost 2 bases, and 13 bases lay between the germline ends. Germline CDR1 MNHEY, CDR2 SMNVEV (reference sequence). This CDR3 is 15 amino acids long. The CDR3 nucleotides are TGTGCCAGCAGTTTTCGGTTGGATTTGAACTATGGCTACACCTTC. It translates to CASSFRLDLNYGYTF.

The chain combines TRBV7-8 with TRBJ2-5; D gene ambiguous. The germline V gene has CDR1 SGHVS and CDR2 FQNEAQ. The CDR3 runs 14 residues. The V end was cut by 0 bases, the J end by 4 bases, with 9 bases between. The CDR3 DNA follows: TGTGCCAGCAGCTTAGCGAGTAGCACAGAGACCCAGTACTTC. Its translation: CASSLASSTETQYF.

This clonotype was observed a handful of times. The CDR3 here is CASSILGQGNEQFF. The CDR3 DNA follows: TGTGCCAGTAGTATCCTCGGACAGGGGAATGAGCAGTTCTTC. The chain employs TRBV19 and TRBJ2-1; 9 bases are shared with TRBD1. This CDR3 has 14 amino acids. The germline CDR1 and CDR2 sequences are LNHDA and SQIVND (reference sequence). The V gene end was trimmed by 3 bases and the J gene end by 7 bases; junction bases not matched to a gene: 4.

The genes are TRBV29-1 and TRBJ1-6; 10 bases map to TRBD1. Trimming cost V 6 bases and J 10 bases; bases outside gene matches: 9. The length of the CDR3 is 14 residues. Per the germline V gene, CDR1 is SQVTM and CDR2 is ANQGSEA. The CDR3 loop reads CSVPADRGRSPLHF. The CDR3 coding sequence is TGCAGCGTACCCGCGGACAGGGGGAGGTCACCCCTCCACTTT.

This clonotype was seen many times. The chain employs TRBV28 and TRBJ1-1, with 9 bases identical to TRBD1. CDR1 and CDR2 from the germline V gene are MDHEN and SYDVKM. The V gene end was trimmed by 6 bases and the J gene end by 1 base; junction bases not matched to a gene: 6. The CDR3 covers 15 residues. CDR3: CASRSWGQGNTEAFF. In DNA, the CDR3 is TGTGCCAGCAGATCCTGGGGACAGGGGAACACTGAAGCTTTCTTT.

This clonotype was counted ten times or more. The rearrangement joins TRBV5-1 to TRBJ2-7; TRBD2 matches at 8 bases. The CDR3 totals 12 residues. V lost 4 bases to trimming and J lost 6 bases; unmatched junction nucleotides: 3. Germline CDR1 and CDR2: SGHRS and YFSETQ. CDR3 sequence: CASSRTSIEQYF. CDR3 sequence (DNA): TGCGCCAGCAGCCGGACTAGCATCGAGCAGTACTTC.

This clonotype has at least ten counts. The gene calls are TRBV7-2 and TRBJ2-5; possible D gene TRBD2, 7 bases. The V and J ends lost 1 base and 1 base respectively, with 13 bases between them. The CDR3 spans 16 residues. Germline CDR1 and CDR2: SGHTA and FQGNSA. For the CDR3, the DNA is TGTGCCAGCAGCTTAGGGAGGGGAGGGGGCCAAGAGACCCAGTACTTC. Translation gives CASSLGRGGGQETQYF.

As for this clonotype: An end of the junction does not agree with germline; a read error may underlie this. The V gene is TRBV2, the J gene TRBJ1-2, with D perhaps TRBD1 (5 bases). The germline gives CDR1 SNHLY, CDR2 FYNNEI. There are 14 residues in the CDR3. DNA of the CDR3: TGTGTCAGCAGTGAAGCCTTTCGGGGGGGAGGCTACACCTTC. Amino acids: CVSSEAFRGGGYTF. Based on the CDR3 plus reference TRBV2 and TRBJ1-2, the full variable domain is EPEVTQTPSHQVTQMGQEVILRCVPISNHLYFYWYRQILGQKVEFLVSFYNNEISEKSEIFDDQFSVERPDGSNFTLKIRSTKLEDSAMYFCVSSEAFRGGGYTFGSGTRLTVV.

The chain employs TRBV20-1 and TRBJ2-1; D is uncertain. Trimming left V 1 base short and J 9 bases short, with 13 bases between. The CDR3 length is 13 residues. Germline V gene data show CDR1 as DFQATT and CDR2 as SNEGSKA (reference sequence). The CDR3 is CSARASIYGEQFF. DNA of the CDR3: TGCAGTGCTAGAGCGTCCATCTATGGTGAGCAGTTCTTC.

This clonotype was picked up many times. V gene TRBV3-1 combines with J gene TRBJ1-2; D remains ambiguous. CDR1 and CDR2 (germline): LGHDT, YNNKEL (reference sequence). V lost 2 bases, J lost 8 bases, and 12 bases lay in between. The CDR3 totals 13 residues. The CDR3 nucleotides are TGTGCCAGCAGCCAAAGGGCGCCGGAAGGCTACACCTTC. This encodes CASSQRAPEGYTF.

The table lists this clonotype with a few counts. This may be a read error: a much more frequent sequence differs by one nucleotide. The CDR3 here is CASSPGRGTEAFF. The CDR3 region has the DNA TGTGCCAGCAGTCCCGGAAGAGGCACTGAAGCTTTCTTT. The chain employs TRBV27 and TRBJ1-1; no reliable D call. The CDR3 contains 13 residues. Germline V lookup: CDR1 MNHEY, CDR2 SMNVEV (reference sequence). Trimming took 5 bases from V and 4 from J, leaving 11 bases between them.

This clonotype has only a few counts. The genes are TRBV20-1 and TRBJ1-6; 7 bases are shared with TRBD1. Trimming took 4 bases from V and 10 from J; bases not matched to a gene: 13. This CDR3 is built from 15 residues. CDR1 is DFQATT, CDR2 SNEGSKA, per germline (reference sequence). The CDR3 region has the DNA TGCAGTGCTACACAACAGACACAGGGGCGGTCACCCCTCCACTTT. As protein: CSATQQTQGRSPLHF.

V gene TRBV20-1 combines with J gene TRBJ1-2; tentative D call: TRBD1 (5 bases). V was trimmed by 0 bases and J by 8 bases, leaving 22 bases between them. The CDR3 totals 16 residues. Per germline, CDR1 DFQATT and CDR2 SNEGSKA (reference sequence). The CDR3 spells CSARDHRGGAPGGYTF. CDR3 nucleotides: TGCAGTGCTAGAGATCATCGGGGAGGGGCCCCGGGGGGCTACACCTTC.

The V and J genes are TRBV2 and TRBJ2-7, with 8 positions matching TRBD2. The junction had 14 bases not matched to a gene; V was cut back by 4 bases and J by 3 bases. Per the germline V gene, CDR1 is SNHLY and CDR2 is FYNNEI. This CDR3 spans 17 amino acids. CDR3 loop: CASSGETQREWHYEQYF. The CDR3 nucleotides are TGTGCCAGCAGTGGAGAAACGCAGCGGGAGTGGCACTACGAGCAGTACTTC. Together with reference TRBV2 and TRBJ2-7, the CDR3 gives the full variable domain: EPEVTQTPSHQVTQMGQEVILRCVPISNHLYFYWYRQILGQKVEFLVSFYNNEISEKSEIFDDQFSVERPDGSNFTLKIRSTKLEDSAMYFCASSGETQREWHYEQYFGPGTRLTVT.

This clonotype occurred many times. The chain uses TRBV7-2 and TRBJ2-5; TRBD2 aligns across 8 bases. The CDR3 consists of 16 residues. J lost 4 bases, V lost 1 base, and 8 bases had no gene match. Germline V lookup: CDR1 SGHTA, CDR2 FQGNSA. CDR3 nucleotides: TGTGCCAGCAGCTTAGGCCCTAACGGGAGGGGAGAGACCCAGTACTTC. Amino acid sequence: CASSLGPNGRGETQYF.

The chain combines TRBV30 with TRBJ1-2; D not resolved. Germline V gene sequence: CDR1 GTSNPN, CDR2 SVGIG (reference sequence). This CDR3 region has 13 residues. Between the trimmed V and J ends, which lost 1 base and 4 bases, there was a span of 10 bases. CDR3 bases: TGTGCCTGGAGTGGCGGGAGTGTCTATGGCTACACCTTC. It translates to CAWSGGSVYGYTF. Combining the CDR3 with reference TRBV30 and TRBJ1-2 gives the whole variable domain SQTIHQWPATLVQPVGSPLSLECTVEGTSNPNLYWYRQAAGRGLQLLFYSVGIGQISSEVPQNLSASRPQDRQFILSSKKLLLSDSGFYLCAWSGGSVYGYTFGSGTRLTVV.

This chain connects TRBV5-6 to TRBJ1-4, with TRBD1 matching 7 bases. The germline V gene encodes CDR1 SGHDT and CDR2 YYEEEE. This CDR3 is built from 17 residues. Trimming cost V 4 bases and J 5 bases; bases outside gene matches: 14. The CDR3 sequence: CASSHRDRGGKNEKLFF. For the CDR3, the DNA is TGTGCCAGCAGCCACCGGGACAGAGGGGGGAAGAATGAAAAACTGTTTTTT. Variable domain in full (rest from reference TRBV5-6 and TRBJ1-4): DAGVTQSPTHLIKTRGQQVTLRCSPKSGHDTVSWYQQALGQGPQFIFQYYEEEERQRGNFPDRFSGHQFPNYSSELNVNALLLGDSALYLCASSHRDRGGKNEKLFFGSGTQLSVL.